Listed below are T cell receptor beta chains from one sample, sequenced in a study of blood T cell repertoires in COVID-19. This table comes from immunoSEQ multiplex PCR, and its TCRdb copy is limited to in-frame clones, with some not included. The data show approximately 68,000 clones, with roughly three quarters seen just once and around a tenth held by the top ten. Specimen: peripheral blood. The receptors were gathered from a human donor in a cohort sampled during active COVID-19. CDR3s include the opening cysteine and the closing phenylalanine or tryptophan. The D gene is left open where the match is weak. Expanded clones get a size class; other rows say once, few or many, or leave the size out.

D	size	V	J	CDR3	DNA
-	-	TRBV11-3	TRBJ2-7	CASSWSGPRYEQYF	TGTGCCAGCAGCTGGTCAGGGCCCAGGTACGAGCAGTACTTC
TRBD2	-	TRBV5-4	TRBJ2-1	CASSFGTSGRAINEQFF	TGTGCCAGCAGCTTTGGGACTAGCGGGAGGGCCATCAATGAGCAGTTCTTC
-	-	TRBV28	TRBJ2-1	CASSFQDSYNEQFF	TGTGCCAGCAGTTTCCAGGACAGCTACAATGAGCAGTTCTTC
TRBD2	-	TRBV7-6	TRBJ2-7	CASSLAPWTSGSYEQYF	TGTGCCAGCAGCTTAGCGCCTTGGACTAGCGGGAGCTACGAGCAGTACTTC
-	-	TRBV29-1	TRBJ2-1	CSVDAQDEQFF	TGCAGCGTTGATGCCCAGGATGAGCAGTTCTTC
TRBD1	-	TRBV28	TRBJ1-2	CASLSSPGTGGSYGYTF	TGTGCCAGCCTCTCATCTCCCGGGACAGGGGGGAGCTATGGCTACACCTTC
TRBD1	-	TRBV19	TRBJ2-1	CASSPIRDRGTNEQFF	TGTGCCAGTAGCCCTATCCGGGACAGGGGAACGAATGAGCAGTTCTTC
-	-	TRBV5-5	TRBJ2-1	CASSFRVRENNEQFF	TGTGCCAGCAGCTTTCGGGTCCGCGAAAACAATGAGCAGTTCTTC
TRBD1	medium-sized	TRBV27	TRBJ2-3	CASSDLQGLPTDTQYF	TGTGCCAGCAGTGACCTACAGGGGCTTCCCACAGATACGCAGTATTTT
TRBD2	-	TRBV5-1	TRBJ2-1	CASSPPGRDNEQFF	TGCGCCAGCAGCCCGCCGGGGAGGGACAATGAGCAGTTCTTC
-	-	TRBV19	TRBJ2-7	CASSRAFNPIFGEQYF	TGTGCCAGTAGTAGGGCCTTTAACCCGATTTTTGGCGAGCAGTACTTC
-	-	TRBV7-8	TRBJ1-5	CASNKESVFGANQPQHF	TGTGCCAGCAACAAAGAGAGTGTTTTCGGAGCTAATCAGCCCCAGCATTTT
-	-	TRBV28	TRBJ2-6	CASSFISSYSGANVLTF	TGTGCCAGCAGTTTTATCTCTTCTTACTCTGGGGCCAACGTCCTGACTTTC
-	once	TRBV3-1/TRBV3-2	TRBJ2-7	CASSQVSQAYEQYF	TGTGCCAGCAGCCAAGTGAGTCAGGCCTACGAGCAGTACTTC
TRBD2	-	TRBV18	TRBJ2-1	CATQDSGRNEQFF	TGTGCCACGCAGGATAGCGGGAGAAATGAGCAGTTCTTC
-	-	TRBV4-3	TRBJ2-1	CASSQGRFSYNEQFF	TGCGCCAGCAGCCAAGGTCGTTTTTCCTACAATGAGCAGTTCTTC
-	-	TRBV6-6	TRBJ2-3	CASSWTASTDTQYF	TGTGCCAGCAGTTGGACAGCTAGCACAGATACGCAGTATTTT
TRBD1	-	TRBV19	TRBJ1-2	CASRFGTGDGYTF	TGTGCCAGTAGGTTTGGGACAGGGGATGGCTACACCTTC
TRBD1	-	TRBV18	TRBJ1-2	CASSPNRGTGSSYGYTF	TGTGCCAGCTCACCTAACCGGGGGACAGGGAGTAGCTATGGCTACACCTTC
-	-	TRBV4-1	TRBJ1-1	CASSWTPGSTEAFF	TGCGCCAGCAGCTGGACTCCGGGGAGCACTGAAGCTTTCTTT